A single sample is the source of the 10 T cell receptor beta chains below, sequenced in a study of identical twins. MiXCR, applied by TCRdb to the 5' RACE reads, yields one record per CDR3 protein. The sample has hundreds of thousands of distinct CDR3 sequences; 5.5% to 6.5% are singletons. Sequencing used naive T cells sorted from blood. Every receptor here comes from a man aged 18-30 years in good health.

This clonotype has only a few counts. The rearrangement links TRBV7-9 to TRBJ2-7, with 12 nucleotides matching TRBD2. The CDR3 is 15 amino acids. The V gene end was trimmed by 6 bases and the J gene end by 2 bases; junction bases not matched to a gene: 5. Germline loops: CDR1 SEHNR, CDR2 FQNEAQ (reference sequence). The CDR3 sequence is CASSSSGRAPYEQYV. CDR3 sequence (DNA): TGTGCCAGCAGTTCTAGCGGGAGGGCCCCCTACGAGCAGTACGTC.

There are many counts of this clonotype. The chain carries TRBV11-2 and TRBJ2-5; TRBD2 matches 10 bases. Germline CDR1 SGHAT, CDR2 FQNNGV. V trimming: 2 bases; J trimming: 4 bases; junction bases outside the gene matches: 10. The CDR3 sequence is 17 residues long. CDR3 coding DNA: TGTGCCAGCAGCTTATTGTACAGCGGGAGGGCGCGAGAGACCCAGTACTTC. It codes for CASSLLYSGRARETQYF. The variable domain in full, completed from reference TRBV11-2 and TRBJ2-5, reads EAGVAQSPRYKIIEKRQSVAFWCNPISGHATLYWYQQILGQGPKLLIQFQNNGVVDDSQLPKDRFSAERLKGVDSTLKIQPAKLEDSAVYLCASSLLYSGRARETQYFGPGTRLLVL.

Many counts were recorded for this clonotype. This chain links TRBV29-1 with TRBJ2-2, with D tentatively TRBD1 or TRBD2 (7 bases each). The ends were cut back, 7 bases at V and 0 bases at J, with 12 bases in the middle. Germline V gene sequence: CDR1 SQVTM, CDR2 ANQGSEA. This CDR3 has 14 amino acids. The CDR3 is CSAGRGPNTGELFF. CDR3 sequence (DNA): TGCAGCGCTGGGAGGGGGCCGAACACCGGGGAGCTGTTTTTT.

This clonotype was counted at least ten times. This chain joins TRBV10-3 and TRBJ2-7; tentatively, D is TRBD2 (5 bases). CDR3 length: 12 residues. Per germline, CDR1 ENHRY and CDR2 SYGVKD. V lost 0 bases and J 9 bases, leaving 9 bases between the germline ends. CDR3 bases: TGTGCCATCAGTGAGTCAAGCGGATCGCAGTACGTC. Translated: CAISESSGSQYV.

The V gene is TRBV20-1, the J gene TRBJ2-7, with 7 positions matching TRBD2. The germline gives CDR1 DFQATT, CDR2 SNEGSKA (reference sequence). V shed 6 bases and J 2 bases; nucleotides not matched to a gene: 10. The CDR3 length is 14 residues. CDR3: CSAPRAGETYEQYF. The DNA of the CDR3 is TGCAGTGCCCCCCGGGCGGGGGAGACCTACGAGCAGTACTTC.

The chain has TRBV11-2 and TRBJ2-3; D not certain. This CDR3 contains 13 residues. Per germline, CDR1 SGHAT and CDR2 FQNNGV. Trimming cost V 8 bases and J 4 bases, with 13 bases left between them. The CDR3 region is CASGITVADTQYF. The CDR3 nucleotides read TGTGCCAGCGGGATAACTGTGGCAGATACGCAGTATTTT.

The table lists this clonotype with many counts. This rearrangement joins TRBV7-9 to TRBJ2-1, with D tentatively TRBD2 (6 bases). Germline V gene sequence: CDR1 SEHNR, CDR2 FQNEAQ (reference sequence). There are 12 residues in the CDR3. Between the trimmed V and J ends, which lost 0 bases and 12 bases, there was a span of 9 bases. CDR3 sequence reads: CASSLATGGQFF. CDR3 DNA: TGTGCCAGCAGCTTAGCCACCGGGGGGCAGTTCTTC.

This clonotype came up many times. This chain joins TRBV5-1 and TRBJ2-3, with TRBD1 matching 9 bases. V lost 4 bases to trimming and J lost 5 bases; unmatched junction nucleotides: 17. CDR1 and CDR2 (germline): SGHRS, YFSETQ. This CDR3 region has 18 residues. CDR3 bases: TGCGCCAGCAGCGAAGACCCACACCGGGACAGGGAATTAGATACGCAGTATTTT. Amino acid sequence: CASSEDPHRDRELDTQYF. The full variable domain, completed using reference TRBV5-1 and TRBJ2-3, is KAGVTQTPRYLIKTRGQQVTLSCSPISGHRSVSWYQQTPGQGLQFLFEYFSETQRNKGNFPGRFSGRQFSNSRSEMNVSTLELGDSALYLCASSEDPHRDRELDTQYFGPGTRLTVL.

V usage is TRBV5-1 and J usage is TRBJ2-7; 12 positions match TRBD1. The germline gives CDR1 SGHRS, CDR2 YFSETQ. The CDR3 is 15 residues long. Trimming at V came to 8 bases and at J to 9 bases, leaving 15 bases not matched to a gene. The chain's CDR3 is CARTRTGQGARRQYF. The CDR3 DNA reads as TGCGCCAGGACGCGAACGGGACAGGGGGCGCGGCGGCAGTACTTC. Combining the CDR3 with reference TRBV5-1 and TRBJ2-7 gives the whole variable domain KAGVTQTPRYLIKTRGQQVTLSCSPISGHRSVSWYQQTPGQGLQFLFEYFSETQRNKGNFPGRFSGRQFSNSRSEMNVSTLELGDSALYLCARTRTGQGARRQYFGPGTRLTVT.

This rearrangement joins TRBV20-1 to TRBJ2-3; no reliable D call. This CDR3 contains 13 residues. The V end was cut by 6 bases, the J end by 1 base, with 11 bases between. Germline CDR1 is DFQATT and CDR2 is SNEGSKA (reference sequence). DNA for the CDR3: TGCAGTGCCGTCTTTGGAGGCACAGATACGCAGTATTTT. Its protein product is CSAVFGGTDTQYF.